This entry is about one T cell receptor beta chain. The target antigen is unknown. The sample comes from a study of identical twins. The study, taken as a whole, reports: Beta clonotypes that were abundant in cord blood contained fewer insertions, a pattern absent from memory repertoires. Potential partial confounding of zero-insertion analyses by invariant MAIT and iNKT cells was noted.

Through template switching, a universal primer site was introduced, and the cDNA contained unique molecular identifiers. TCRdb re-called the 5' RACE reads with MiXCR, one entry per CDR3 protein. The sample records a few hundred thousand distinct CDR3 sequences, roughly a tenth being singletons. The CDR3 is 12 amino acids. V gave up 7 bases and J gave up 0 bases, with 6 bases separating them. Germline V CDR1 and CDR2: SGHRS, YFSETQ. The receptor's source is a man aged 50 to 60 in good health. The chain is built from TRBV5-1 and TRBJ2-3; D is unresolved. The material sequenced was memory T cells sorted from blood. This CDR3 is CASAMSTDTQYF. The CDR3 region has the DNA TGCGCCAGCGCTATGAGCACAGATACGCAGTATTTT.